A single sample is the source of the 23 T cell receptor beta chains below, sequenced in a study of OX40 agonist ivuxolimab in advanced cancers. TCRdb keeps only in-frame clones here, not all; method: immunoSEQ multiplex PCR. This table holds approximately 70,000 clones, over 75% found once. Sample: CD4+ or CD8+ T cells sorted from blood, taken in a trial of the OX40 agonist ivuxolimab. The receptors originated from an adult with an advanced solid tumor such as melanoma, head and neck, liver or kidney cancer.

The table lists this clone with a count of one. The rearrangement uses TRBV30 and TRBJ2-3; D call uncertain. Germline V gene lookup returns CDR1 GTSNPN and CDR2 SVGIG (reference sequence). The ends were cut back, 1 base at V and 0 bases at J, with 17 bases in the middle. The CDR3 sequence is 17 residues long. DNA of the CDR3: TGTGCCTGGAGTGCCTCCCCCGAAGAATTCAGCACAGATACGCAGTATTTT. This gives the protein CAWSASPEEFSTDTQYF.

CDR3: CATSRGVSSMNTEAFF. The CDR3, as DNA: TGTGCCACCAGCAGAGGGGTGTCGTCCATGAACACTGAAGCTTTCTTT. The chain couples TRBV15 to TRBJ1-1; no firm D call. The CDR3 loop spans 16 amino acids. V gave up 1 base and J gave up 0 bases, with 12 bases separating them. The germline V gene encodes CDR1 LNHNV and CDR2 YYDKDF (reference sequence).

The chain employs TRBV4-2 and TRBJ2-5, with TRBD2 as a possible D gene (6 bases). Germline loops: CDR1 LGHNA, CDR2 YNFKEQ. V lost 4 bases and J lost 4, with 13 bases in between. The CDR3 has 14 amino acids. CDR3 amino acids: CASSLRAGTETQYF. As DNA, the CDR3 is TGTGCCAGCAGCCTCCGAGCGGGTACAGAGACCCAGTACTTC.

The chain employs TRBV7-2 and TRBJ1-2; 9 nucleotides line up with TRBD1. The CDR3 covers 15 residues. With 5 bases clipped from V and 3 bases from J, the junction kept 7 bases outside the gene matches. Germline V CDR1 and CDR2: SGHTA, FQGNSA. The CDR3, as DNA: TGTGCCAGCAGCATCGGACAGGGGTCCTACTATGGCTACACCTTC. This translates into CASSIGQGSYYGYTF.

CDR3 sequence reads: CASSKRSDRGETQYF. DNA of the CDR3: TGTGCCAGCAGCAAAAGGTCGGACAGGGGTGAGACCCAGTACTTC. The chain links TRBV21-1 to TRBJ2-5; TRBD1 is the table's D call and was not checked against the DNA. TRBV21-1 is designated a pseudogene. The CDR3 is made up of 15 amino acids.

Details on this clone: Other DNA sequences in the same sample also yield this CDR3. The gene calls are TRBV10-3 and TRBJ1-5, with D possibly TRBD1 on 5 matching bases. The V and J ends lost 4 bases and 0 bases respectively, with 10 bases between them. The germline gives CDR1 ENHRY, CDR2 SYGVKD. This CDR3 spans 15 amino acids. DNA of the CDR3: TGTGCCATCAGTGTAGGGGAATATAGCAATCAGCCCCAGCATTTT. As protein: CAISVGEYSNQPQHF.

The rearrangement links TRBV28 to TRBJ1-2; D call uncertain. The V gene lost 6 bases and the J gene lost 4 bases, with 9 bases spanning the gap. This CDR3 contains 12 residues. Germline V gene data show CDR1 as MDHEN and CDR2 as SYDVKM. CDR3 loop: CASRGRIYGYTF. The CDR3 region has the DNA TGTGCCAGCAGAGGACGGATCTATGGCTACACCTTC.

This clone has only one observation. The CDR3 is CSAGQDSYEQYF. CDR3 DNA sequence: TGCAGCGCCGGACAGGACTCCTACGAGCAGTACTTC. The genes are TRBV29-1 and TRBJ2-7; the match to TRBD1 covers 7 bases. The V gene end was trimmed by 7 bases and the J gene end by 0 bases; junction bases not matched to a gene: 3. Per germline, CDR1 SQVTM and CDR2 ANQGSEA. CDR3 length: 12 amino acids.

The chain combines TRBV9 with TRBJ2-3, with a possible D match to TRBD2 (5 bases). The CDR3 sequence is 15 residues long. Trimming shortened V by 0 bases and J by 2 bases, and 10 bases separated the two germline ends. CDR1 is SGDLS and CDR2 is YYNGEE in the germline V gene. The CDR3 loop reads CASSVAGELTDTQYF. The CDR3 DNA reads as TGTGCCAGCAGCGTAGCCGGGGAGCTCACAGATACGCAGTATTTT.

This chain links TRBV5-6 with TRBJ2-3, with D maybe TRBD1 (6 bases). The CDR3 length is 15 residues. V dropped 0 bases and J dropped 1 base, with 9 bases sitting between them. Germline V gene sequence: CDR1 SGHDT, CDR2 YYEEEE. The CDR3 nucleotides read TGTGCCAGCAGCTTGGGGGCAGGGGGCACAGATACGCAGTATTTT. Translation: CASSLGAGGTDTQYF.

Only one count was recorded for this clone. Mismatch with germline at one junction end may stem from a read error. The gene calls are TRBV5-1 and TRBJ1-3, with 8 bases matching TRBD1. Germline lookup yields CDR1 SGHRS and CDR2 YFSETQ. The CDR3 covers 19 residues. CDR3 sequence reads: CASSLAGQGGIGSGNTTYF. The CDR3 DNA is TGCGCCAGCAGCTTGGCCGGACAGGGAGGGATTGGCTCTGGAAACACCACATATTTT.

This sequence joins TRBV28 and TRBJ2-2, with D hard to call. Looked up from germline, CDR1 is MDHEN and CDR2 is SYDVKM. The CDR3 runs to 16 residues. Trimming removed 3 bases at V and 0 bases at J, with 11 bases between. The CDR3 bases are TGTGCCAGCAGTTTCTCCCCAGGAGCGAACACCGGGGAGCTGTTTTTT. Translating gives CASSFSPGANTGELFF.

This clone has more than one count but fewer than ten. The V gene is TRBV4-3, the J gene TRBJ2-7, with D unresolved. V was trimmed by 1 base and J by 2 bases, leaving 9 bases between them. The CDR3 consists of 14 residues. Germline assignment: CDR1 LGHNA and CDR2 YSLEER. The CDR3 protein is CASSQGWSTYEQYF. The CDR3 nucleotides are TGCGCCAGCAGCCAAGGGTGGAGTACCTACGAGCAGTACTTC.

The V call is TRBV25-1, the J call TRBJ2-5; 11 bases match TRBD1. V dropped 6 bases and J dropped 7; count of bases not matched to a gene: 1. This CDR3 region has 12 residues. Germline CDR1 MGHDK, CDR2 SYGVNS. CDR3 amino acids: CASRGTGGTQYF. CDR3 nucleotide sequence: TGTGCCAGCAGAGGGACAGGGGGGACCCAGTACTTC. The variable domain in full, with the rest retrieved from reference TRBV25-1 and TRBJ2-5, is EADIYQTPRYLVIGTGKKITLECSQTMGHDKMYWYQQDPGMELHLIHYSYGVNSTEKGDLSSESTVSRIRTEHFPLTLESARPSHTSQYLCASRGTGGTQYFGPGTRLLVL.

The CDR3 DNA is TGTGCCAGCAGCCCTACTAGCGAGCGATACAATGAGCAGTTCTTC. Translating it yields CASSPTSERYNEQFF. The gene calls are TRBV9 and TRBJ2-1, with 7 bases that match TRBD2. The trim removed 4 bases at V and 4 bases at J, leaving 8 bases unmatched. The CDR3 length is 15 residues. The germline gives CDR1 SGDLS, CDR2 YYNGEE.

The CDR3 protein is CASSFGDEQFF. The DNA of the CDR3 is TGCGCCAGCAGCTTTGGCGATGAGCAGTTCTTC. The chain recombines TRBV5-1 with TRBJ2-1; D unclear. V shed 2 bases and J shed 8 bases, with 5 bases lying between them. This CDR3 comprises 11 residues. The germline gives CDR1 SGHRS, CDR2 YFSETQ. The full variable domain, in which reference TRBV5-1 and TRBJ2-1 provide the parts outside the CDR3, is KAGVTQTPRYLIKTRGQQVTLSCSPISGHRSVSWYQQTPGQGLQFLFEYFSETQRNKGNFPGRFSGRQFSNSRSEMNVSTLELGDSALYLCASSFGDEQFFGPGTRLTVL.

The rearrangement joins TRBV28 to TRBJ2-5; TRBD1 matches at 7 bases. The CDR3 spans 14 residues. CDR1 and CDR2 (germline): MDHEN, SYDVKM. The V and J ends lost 4 bases and 1 base, in that order; junction bases with no gene match: 3. The CDR3 loop is CASSSRDSQETQYF. CDR3 nucleotide sequence: TGTGCCAGCAGTTCCCGGGACAGCCAAGAGACCCAGTACTTC.

This chain joins TRBV4-1 and TRBJ2-7; TRBD1 is a possible D gene (7 bases). Looked up from germline, CDR1 is MGHRA and CDR2 is YSYEKL. Trimming stripped 4 bases from V and 3 bases from J, with 13 bases between. The CDR3 has 14 residues. The CDR3 nucleotides are TGCGCCAGCAGCCCGGGGGACAGCGTCTACGAGCAGTACTTC. It codes for CASSPGDSVYEQYF.

In DNA, the CDR3 is TGTGCCTGGAGTGTCAGGACTAGGTCAGATACGCAGTATTTT. This gives the protein CAWSVRTRSDTQYF. The V and J genes are TRBV30 and TRBJ2-3, with TRBD2 matching 7 bases. V lost 0 bases and J lost 4; bases outside the gene matches: 4. CDR1 and CDR2 (germline): GTSNPN, SVGIG (reference sequence). This CDR3 spans 14 amino acids.

The CDR3 is CASSSTRSEQFF. The CDR3 nucleotides read TGTGCCAGCAGCTCCACCCGGAGTGAGCAGTTCTTC. The chain is built from TRBV11-2 and TRBJ2-1; D gene unclear. The V end lost 4 bases, the J end lost 9 bases, and 10 bases lay between the germline ends. The CDR3 is made up of 12 amino acids. Germline values: CDR1 SGHAT, CDR2 FQNNGV.

The chain recombines TRBV2 with TRBJ1-1, with 11 bases fitting TRBD1. CDR3 size: 17 residues. Germline V CDR1 and CDR2: SNHLY, FYNNEI. V trimming: 6 bases; J trimming: 0 bases; junction bases outside the gene matches: 9. This CDR3 reads CASSPGTGGGMNTEAFF. CDR3 in DNA: TGTGCCAGCAGCCCCGGGACAGGGGGGGGGATGAACACTGAAGCTTTCTTT. Full variable domain (rest looked up from reference TRBV2 and TRBJ1-1): EPEVTQTPSHQVTQMGQEVILRCVPISNHLYFYWYRQILGQKVEFLVSFYNNEISEKSEIFDDQFSVERPDGSNFTLKIRSTKLEDSAMYFCASSPGTGGGMNTEAFFGQGTRLTVV.

This clone was seen only once. The rearrangement links TRBV28 to TRBJ2-7, with 7 bases that match TRBD2. The CDR3 totals 16 residues. Germline CDR1 reads MDHEN; CDR2 reads SYDVKM. V lost 2 bases and J lost 0; bases outside the gene matches: 7. This chain's CDR3 is CASSLARAGSSYEQYF. The CDR3 bases are TGTGCCAGCAGTTTAGCGAGAGCGGGAAGCTCCTACGAGCAGTACTTC.

There are a few counts of this clone. The chain combines TRBV7-8 with TRBJ1-2, with unresolved D. This CDR3 spans 14 amino acids. The germline CDR1 and CDR2 sequences are SGHVS and FQNEAQ. With 1 base removed from V and 2 bases from J, the gap between germline ends came to 8 bases. CDR3 protein: CASSLGVQNYGYTF. The CDR3 bases are TGTGCCAGCAGCTTAGGGGTCCAGAACTATGGCTACACCTTC.